The clone carrying this T cell receptor beta chain has at least ten counts. Its target is not known. A much larger clone sits a single nucleotide away, making a read error possible. Per sample, extraction of total RNA gave at least 5.5 micrograms in every case. This sample stems from a study of blood T cells in healthy people across ages. Study observations and caveats: Roughly linearly, TCR beta diversity per million T cells fell as age increased. Nothing was known about donor CMV status, and this possibly confounded expanded clonotype changes.

The CDR3 runs to 13 residues. The V gene lost 3 bases and the J gene lost 11 bases, with 17 bases spanning the gap. Germline CDR1 is SGDLS and CDR2 is YYNGEE. Using a J-beta primer mix together with a sample-barcoded 5' primer, a second PCR was run for about 6 to 11 cycles. Each CDR3 protein is one row after TCRdb ran MiXCR on the 5' RACE reads. The repertoire holds 590,000 or so distinct CDR3 sequences, with around 31% as singletons. The sequencing sample was made of blood. This chain links TRBV9 with TRBJ2-5; perhaps D is TRBD1 or TRBD2 (5 bases each). This TCR was sampled from a woman aged 80 or older in good health. The CDR3 sequence: CASSASGRNEQYF. The CDR3 DNA reads TGTGCCAGCAGCGCCTCAGGGAGAAATGAGCAGTACTTC. Supplemented by reference TRBV9 and TRBJ2-5, the full variable domain reads DSGVTQTPKHLITATGQRVTLRCSPRSGDLSVYWYQQSLDQGLQFLIQYYNGEERAKGNILERFSAQQFPDLHSELNLSSLELGDSALYFCASSASGRNEQYFGPGTRLLVL.